The TCR beta chain described here comes from a study of T-cell memory formation after mild COVID-19. Comments on this clonotype: The target antigen is unknown.

TCRdb passed the 5' RACE reads through MiXCR, listing each CDR3 protein once. The data hold a few hundred thousand distinct CDR3 sequences, with around 20% observed a single time. Trimming took 4 bases from V and 0 from J, leaving 7 bases between them. Germline V lookup: CDR1 MNHEY, CDR2 SMNVEV (reference sequence). This CDR3 comprises 15 residues. Findings of the study overall: Contracting CD4+ clones lay largely in CM and EM, with CD8+ ones residing in EMRA. Pre-infection memory already had some responding clones, implying cross-reactive memory joined.

The clonotype comes from a man in his late teens or twenties who had mild COVID-19 (a few samples of this study predate the infection). Cell type and time point are not known. This sequence joins TRBV27 and TRBJ2-6; D uncertain. The sequencing sample was made of PBMCs or a T cell subset sorted from them (not recorded which). CDR3 loop: CASSYTASGANVLTF. DNA for the CDR3: TGTGCCAGCAGTTATACAGCCTCTGGGGCCAACGTCCTGACTTTC.